This T cell receptor beta chain emerged from a study of T cells after yellow fever vaccination. Whole-study results and caveats: Reappearance after the booster was seen for most primary-vaccination clones, at more than 95% CD4 and around 88% CD8. The appearance of a small share of clonotypes in both CD4 and CD8 compartments was observed.

TCRdb re-called the 5' RACE reads through MiXCR, storing one row per CDR3 protein. This sample carries about 50,000 distinct CDR3 sequences, approximately 6.1% of them seen once, and the ten largest clones take 30% to 35%. V lost 0 bases to trimming and J lost 0 bases, with 12 bases between them. Looked up from germline, CDR1 is MGHRA and CDR2 is YSYEKL. The CDR3 consists of 16 residues. This receptor was taken from a man between 18 and 29 years old who received the YFV17D yellow fever vaccine. The sample was PBMCs, either bulk or a sorted T-cell subset (CD4+, CD8+, memory, or dextramer-sorted; not recorded which), taken on the day of the yellow fever booster vaccination. The J gene is TRBJ2-7, the V gene TRBV4-1, with D perhaps being TRBD1 or TRBD2 (5 bases each). The CDR3 loop reads CASSQEGDLSSYEQYF. CDR3 nucleotide sequence: TGCGCCAGCAGCCAAGAGGGGGACCTAAGCTCCTACGAGCAGTACTTC.